This TCR beta chain came from a study of metastatic and nonmetastatic thyroid tumors. Study context: A comparison of repertoires was made across blood and tumor or nodule tissue from malignant and benign thyroid patients.

This clone was seen repeatedly, ten times or more. Its antigen is currently unknown. Treatment of any kind had been given to no patient before thyroid surgery. TCRdb reassembled clones from the PCR reads with MiXCR. The sample lists some 40,000 clones, approximately 20% occurring once. Looked up from germline, CDR1 is MGHRA and CDR2 is YSYEKL. The CDR3 sequence is 15 residues long. The ends lost 5 bases at V and 5 bases at J; junction bases unmatched: 9. Study findings and constraints: Benign nodules were reported to have significantly lower TCR beta diversity than malignant thyroid tumors, in blood and tumor.

Sequenced material: blood. The source of this sequence is a female donor with papillary thyroid cancer or a benign thyroid nodule (not recorded which). Some clones in this sample may be carry-over from other donors' samples. V gene TRBV4-1 combines with J gene TRBJ2-3; 8 bases fit TRBD2. CDR3: CASSNGLADGDTQYF. CDR3 bases: TGCGCCAGCAGCAACGGACTAGCCGATGGAGATACGCAGTATTTT.